This T cell receptor beta chain originates from a study of OX40 agonist ivuxolimab in advanced cancers. Study-level information: Partial responses were seen in three patients, one with hepatocellular carcinoma and two with cutaneous melanoma. Overall study findings and caveats: In the 0.1 to 3.0 mg/kg range, CD4+ and CD8+ blood T cells had expanded clonally by week 6.

Comment on this clone: What it recognizes is unknown.

Libraries were prepared by immunoSEQ multiplex PCR; TCRdb keeps only in-frame clonotypes and omits some of them. The sample lists some 90,000 clones; around 87% were seen once. Trimming took off 2 bases at V and 6 bases at J, with 13 bases between the two ends. CDR1 is SGHNT and CDR2 is YENEEA in the germline V gene. The CDR3 consists of 14 residues. The TCR was taken from an adult with an advanced solid tumor such as melanoma, head and neck, liver or kidney cancer. This sequence joins TRBV11-3 and TRBJ1-1; possible D gene TRBD1, 5 bases. The specimen was CD4+ or CD8+ T cells sorted from blood, collected in a trial of the OX40 agonist ivuxolimab. The CDR3 DNA reads as TGTGCCAGCAGCTTAAATAGGGGCAGCCCTGAAGCTTTCTTT. The encoded protein is CASSLNRGSPEAFF.